Each of the 21 T cell receptor beta chains below was sequenced from the same sample in a study of T cell responses to AZD1222 COVID-19 vaccine. Profiling relied on immunoSEQ multiplex PCR, and the TCRdb table lists in-frame clones only, not all of them. In the table there are about 150,000 clones, 90% of which are singletons. The specimen comprised peripheral blood, sampled on day 0 of AZD1222 vaccination. All receptors come from an adult in good health.

The chain has TRBV28 and TRBJ1-5; D is ambiguous. This CDR3 is built from 14 residues. The germline V gene has CDR1 MDHEN and CDR2 SYDVKM. CDR3: CATGYGEVDQPQHF. The CDR3 bases are TGTGCAACGGGGTACGGGGAGGTCGATCAGCCCCAGCATTTT.

The chain recombines TRBV4-1 with TRBJ1-4; TRBD1 matches at 7 bases. The germline V gene has CDR1 MGHRA and CDR2 YSYEKL. The CDR3 is made up of 15 amino acids. The J segment lost 7 bases and the V segment lost 1 base, leaving 6 bases of the junction unmatched. The chain's CDR3 is CASSQGQGRGEKLFF. CDR3 in DNA: TGCGCCAGCAGCCAAGGACAGGGACGGGGTGAAAAACTGTTTTTT.

The chain recombines TRBV14 with TRBJ1-2; D gene unclear. In germline, CDR1 is SGHDN, CDR2 FVKESK. This CDR3 comprises 12 residues. The V end lost 3 bases, the J end lost 3 bases, and 5 bases lay between the germline ends. The CDR3 region has the DNA TGTGCCAGCAGCCATAGATACTATGGCTACACCTTC. Translating gives CASSHRYYGYTF.

The V gene is TRBV29-1, the J gene TRBJ1-1; D is unclear. The CDR3 has 12 amino acids. Between the trimmed V and J ends, which lost 6 bases and 0 bases, there was a span of 8 bases. Germline CDR1 reads SQVTM; CDR2 reads ANQGSEA. The CDR3 is CSVLQLNTEAFF. CDR3 in DNA: TGCAGCGTATTACAATTGAACACTGAAGCTTTCTTT.

This clone has just one count. This chain uses TRBV29-1 with TRBJ1-1; D gene ambiguous. The V end was cut by 1 base, the J end by 5 bases, with 14 bases between. The CDR3 length is 14 residues. Germline V gene sequence: CDR1 SQVTM, CDR2 ANQGSEA. The CDR3 region is CSVEGLGVGTEAFF. The CDR3 DNA is TGCAGCGTTGAAGGTCTGGGAGTGGGTACTGAAGCTTTCTTT. The complete variable domain, with remaining parts taken from reference TRBV29-1 and TRBJ1-1, reads SAVISQKPSRDICQRGTSLTIQCQVDSQVTMMFWYRQQPGQSLTLIATANQGSEATYESGFVIDKFPISRPNLTFSTLTVSNMSPEDSSIYLCSVEGLGVGTEAFFGQGTRLTVV.

The chain couples TRBV27 to TRBJ2-7; 7 positions agree with TRBD1. The trim removed 6 bases at V and 2 bases at J, leaving 4 bases unmatched. Germline CDR1 is MNHEY and CDR2 is SMNVEV (reference sequence). The CDR3 has 13 residues. CDR3 nucleotides: TGTGCCAGCAGCGGTCAGGGGGCCTACGAGCAGTACTTC. Encoded protein: CASSGQGAYEQYF.

The V gene is TRBV6-6, the J gene TRBJ1-1; D gene uncertain. The CDR3 has 15 amino acids. From germline, CDR1 is MNHNY and CDR2 SVGAGI (reference sequence). V lost 2 bases and J lost 4, with 14 bases in between. The CDR3 reads CASSYVGEVGTEAFF. CDR3 DNA sequence: TGTGCCAGCAGTTACGTTGGGGAGGTGGGCACTGAAGCTTTCTTT.

The sample holds one count of this clone. The genes are TRBV11-2 and TRBJ1-5, with 8 bases matching TRBD1. Germline lookup yields CDR1 SGHAT and CDR2 FQNNGV. The CDR3 covers 15 residues. The trim removed 2 bases at V and 3 bases at J, leaving 3 bases unmatched. CDR3 DNA: TGTGCCAGCAGCTTATCAGGGGGCCTCAATCAGCCCCAGCATTTT. It yields the protein CASSLSGGLNQPQHF.

This chain uses TRBV4-1 with TRBJ2-7; D remains unclear. The V gene's germline CDR1 is MGHRA and CDR2 YSYEKL. This CDR3 has 13 amino acids. The germline V and J ends were trimmed by 4 bases and 2 bases, with 9 bases remaining between them. The DNA for the CDR3 is TGCGCCAGCAGCCTCCCGGGTACCTACGAGCAGTACTTC. Its translation: CASSLPGTYEQYF.

The chain recombines TRBV10-3 with TRBJ2-5; 7 bases match TRBD2. V shed 1 base and J 3 bases; nucleotides not matched to a gene: 5. In germline, CDR1 is ENHRY, CDR2 SYGVKD. The CDR3 is made up of 15 amino acids. The CDR3 region is CAISEFQRGEETQYF. The CDR3 DNA reads TGTGCCATCAGTGAGTTCCAGCGGGGTGAAGAGACCCAGTACTTC.

This chain uses TRBV5-4 with TRBJ2-5; possibly TRBD1 or TRBD2 for D (6 bases each). The CDR3 has 14 amino acids. V lost 2 bases and J lost 3, with 11 bases in between. Germline V gene lookup returns CDR1 SGHNT and CDR2 YYREEE (reference sequence). CDR3 DNA sequence: TGTGCCAGCAGCTTCCCGGGGGCTAAAGAGACCCAGTACTTC. Translated: CASSFPGAKETQYF.

The chain combines TRBV27 with TRBJ1-1; D gene uncertain. Germline V gene lookup returns CDR1 MNHEY and CDR2 SMNVEV (reference sequence). With 7 bases removed from V and 5 bases from J, the gap between germline ends came to 17 bases. This CDR3 is 14 amino acids long. The CDR3 spells CASTPVPGYTEAFF. The CDR3 DNA reads as TGTGCCAGCACCCCTGTTCCGGGTTATACTGAAGCTTTCTTT.

About this clone itself: The junction differs from germline at one of its ends, possibly a read error. The J gene is TRBJ2-1, the V gene TRBV18; weak D call: TRBD2 (6 bases). Germline CDR1 is KGHSH and CDR2 is LQKENI. CDR3 length equals 13 residues. Written as DNA, the CDR3 is TGTGCCGGCTCACCAGGGAGGAGCAATGAGCAGTTCTTC. Its translation is CAGSPGRSNEQFF.

This clone was found once. J is TRBJ1-5 and V is TRBV6-2 or TRBV6-3; 7 nucleotides align to TRBD1. The V and J ends lost 5 bases and 4 bases, in that order; junction bases with no gene match: 8. The germline gives CDR1 MNHEY, CDR2 SVGEGT. The CDR3 has 15 amino acids. In DNA, the CDR3 is TGTGCCAGCAGTGGTGGACAGGACCCAAATCAGCCCCAGCATTTT. It is translated as CASSGGQDPNQPQHF.

The genes are TRBV4-3 and TRBJ2-2, with 10 bases matching TRBD2. The CDR3 length is 18 residues. V gave up 0 bases and J gave up 6 bases; unmatched junction bases: 10. CDR1 and CDR2 from the germline V gene are LGHNA and YSLEER. The CDR3 bases are TGCGCCAGCAGCCAAGATGAGGCTAGCGGGAGTATCGCCGGGGAGCTGTTTTTT. Translation: CASSQDEASGSIAGELFF.

V gene TRBV7-9 combines with J gene TRBJ1-1; tentative D call: TRBD1 (6 bases). The CDR3 loop spans 16 amino acids. V was cut by 4 bases and J by 4 bases, with 19 bases left in between. The germline V gene has CDR1 SEHNR and CDR2 FQNEAQ (reference sequence). The CDR3 here is CASSSGRQAWGTEAFF. The DNA for the CDR3 is TGTGCCAGCAGCTCCGGGCGACAGGCCTGGGGCACTGAAGCTTTCTTT.

This chain joins TRBV7-9 and TRBJ1-4; 9 nucleotides align to TRBD1. CDR3 length: 15 residues. Trimming removed 5 bases from V and 7 bases from J; junction bases left unmatched: 8. Germline CDR1 SEHNR, CDR2 FQNEAQ (reference sequence). CDR3 DNA: TGTGCCAGCAGCCTAACAGGGGGCGGAACTGAAAAACTGTTTTTT. Residues: CASSLTGGGTEKLFF.

J is TRBJ2-7 and V is TRBV5-1, with no clear D. Between the trimmed V and J ends, which lost 1 base and 1 base, there was a span of 12 bases. The CDR3 sequence is 15 residues long. Germline CDR1 SGHRS, CDR2 YFSETQ. This CDR3 is CASSLSVVSSYEQYF. The CDR3 DNA reads TGCGCCAGCAGCTTGAGCGTGGTGTCTTCCTACGAGCAGTACTTC.

The chain couples TRBV15 to TRBJ1-1; D ambiguous. This CDR3 is 12 amino acids long. The V end lost 0 bases, the J end lost 4 bases, and 3 bases lay between the germline ends. In germline, CDR1 is LNHNV, CDR2 YYDKDF (reference sequence). CDR3 in amino acids: CATSRDLTEAFF. The DNA for the CDR3 is TGTGCCACCAGCAGAGACCTCACTGAAGCTTTCTTT. The variable domain in full, with the rest retrieved from reference TRBV15 and TRBJ1-1, is DAMVIQNPRYQVTQFGKPVTLSCSQTLNHNVMYWYQQKSSQAPKLLFHYYDKDFNNEADTPDNFQSRRPNTSFCFLDIRSPGLGDTAMYLCATSRDLTEAFFGQGTRLTVV.

The genes are TRBV4-1 and TRBJ2-4; 7 nucleotides agree with TRBD1. Germline lookup yields CDR1 MGHRA and CDR2 YSYEKL. The V and J ends lost 0 bases and 0 bases, in that order; junction bases with no gene match: 11. The CDR3 sequence is 19 residues long. The CDR3 protein is CASSQEPGTDRLAKNIQYF. In DNA form, the CDR3 reads TGCGCCAGCAGCCAAGAACCCGGGACAGATCGTCTAGCCAAAAACATTCAGTACTTC.

The chain links TRBV6-1 to TRBJ1-5, with 7 bases that match TRBD1. After removal of 2 bases from V and 3 bases from J, the junction contained 7 bases not matched to a gene. In germline, CDR1 is MNHNS, CDR2 SASEGT. CDR3 length: 16 amino acids. The CDR3 loop is CASSESEGQPNQPQHF. The DNA of the CDR3 is TGTGCCAGCAGTGAATCGGAGGGACAGCCCAATCAGCCCCAGCATTTT.